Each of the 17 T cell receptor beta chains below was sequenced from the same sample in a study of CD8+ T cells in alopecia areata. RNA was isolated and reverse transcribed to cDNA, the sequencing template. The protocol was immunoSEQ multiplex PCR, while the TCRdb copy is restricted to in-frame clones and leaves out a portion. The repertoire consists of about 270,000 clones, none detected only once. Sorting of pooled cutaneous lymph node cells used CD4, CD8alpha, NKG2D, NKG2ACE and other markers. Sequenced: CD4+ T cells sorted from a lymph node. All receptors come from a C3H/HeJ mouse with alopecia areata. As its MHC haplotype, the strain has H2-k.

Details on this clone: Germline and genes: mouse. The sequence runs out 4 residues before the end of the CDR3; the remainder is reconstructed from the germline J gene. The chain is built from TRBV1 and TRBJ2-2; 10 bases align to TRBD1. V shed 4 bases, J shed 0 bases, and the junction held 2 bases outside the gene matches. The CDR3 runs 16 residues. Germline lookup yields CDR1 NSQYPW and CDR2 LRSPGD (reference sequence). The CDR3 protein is CTCSGGQGSNTGQLYF. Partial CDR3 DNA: TGCACCTGCAGTGGGGGACAGGGGTCAAACACCGGG.

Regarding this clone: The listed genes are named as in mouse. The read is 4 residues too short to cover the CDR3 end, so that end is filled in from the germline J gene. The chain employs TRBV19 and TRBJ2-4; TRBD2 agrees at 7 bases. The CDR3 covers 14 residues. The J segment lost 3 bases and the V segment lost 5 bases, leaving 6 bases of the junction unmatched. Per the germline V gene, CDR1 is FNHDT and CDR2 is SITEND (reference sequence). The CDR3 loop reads CASSLYWGQNTLYF. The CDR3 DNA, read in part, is TGTGCCAGCAGCCTCTACTGGGGACAAAAC.

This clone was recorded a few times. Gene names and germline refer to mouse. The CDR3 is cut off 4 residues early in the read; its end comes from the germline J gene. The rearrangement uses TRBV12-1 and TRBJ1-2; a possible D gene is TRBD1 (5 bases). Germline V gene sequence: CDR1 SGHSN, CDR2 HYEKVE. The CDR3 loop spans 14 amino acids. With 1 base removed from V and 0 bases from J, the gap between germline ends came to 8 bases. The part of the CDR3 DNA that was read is TGTGCCAGCTCTCTTTTACAGGCAAACTCC. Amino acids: CASSLLQANS. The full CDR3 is CASSLLQANSDYTF.

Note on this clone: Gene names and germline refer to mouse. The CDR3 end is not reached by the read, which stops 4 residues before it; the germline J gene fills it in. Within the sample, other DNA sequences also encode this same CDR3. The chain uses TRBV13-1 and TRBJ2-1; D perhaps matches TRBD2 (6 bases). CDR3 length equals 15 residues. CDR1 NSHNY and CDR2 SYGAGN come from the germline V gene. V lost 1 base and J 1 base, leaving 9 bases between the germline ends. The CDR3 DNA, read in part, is TGTGCCAGCAGTGATCCCGGGGGGAACTATGCT. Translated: CASSDPGGNYA. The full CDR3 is CASSDPGGNYAEQFF.

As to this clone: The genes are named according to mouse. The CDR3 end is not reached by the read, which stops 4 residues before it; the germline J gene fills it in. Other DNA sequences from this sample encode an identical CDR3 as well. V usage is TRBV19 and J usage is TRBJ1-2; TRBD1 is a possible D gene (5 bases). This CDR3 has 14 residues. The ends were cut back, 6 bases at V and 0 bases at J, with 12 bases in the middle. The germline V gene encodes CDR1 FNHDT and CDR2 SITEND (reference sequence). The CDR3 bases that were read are TGTGCCAGCACTCCCCGGGGGGCAAACTCC. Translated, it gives CASTPRGANS. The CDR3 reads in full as CASTPRGANSDYTF.

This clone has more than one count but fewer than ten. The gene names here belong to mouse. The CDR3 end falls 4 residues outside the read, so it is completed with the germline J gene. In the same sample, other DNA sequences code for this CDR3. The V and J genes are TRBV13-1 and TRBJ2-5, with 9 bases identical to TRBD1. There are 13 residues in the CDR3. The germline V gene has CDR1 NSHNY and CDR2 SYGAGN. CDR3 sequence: CASSEDRGDTQYF. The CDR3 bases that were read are TGTGCCAGCAGTGAGGACAGGGGAGAC.

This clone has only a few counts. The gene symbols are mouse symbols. The CDR3 is CASSLTGTSQNTLYF. The CDR3 DNA, read in part, is TGTGCCAGCAGTCTGACAGGGACTAGTCAAAAC. The gene calls are TRBV19 and TRBJ2-4; perhaps TRBD1 as D (7 bases). The read stops 4 residues short of the end of the CDR3; the missing end is completed from the germline J gene. There are 15 residues in the CDR3. V was trimmed by 4 bases and J by 0 bases, leaving 12 bases between them. The V gene's germline CDR1 is FNHDT and CDR2 SITEND (reference sequence).

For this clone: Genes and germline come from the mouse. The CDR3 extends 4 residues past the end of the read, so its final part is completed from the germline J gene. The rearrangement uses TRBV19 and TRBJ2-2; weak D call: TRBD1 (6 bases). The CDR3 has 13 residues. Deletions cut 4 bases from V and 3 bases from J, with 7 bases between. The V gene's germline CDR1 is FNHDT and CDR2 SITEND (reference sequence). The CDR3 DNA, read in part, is TGTGCCAGCAGTCGGACAGACACCGGG. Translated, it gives CASSRTDTG. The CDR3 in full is CASSRTDTGQLYF.

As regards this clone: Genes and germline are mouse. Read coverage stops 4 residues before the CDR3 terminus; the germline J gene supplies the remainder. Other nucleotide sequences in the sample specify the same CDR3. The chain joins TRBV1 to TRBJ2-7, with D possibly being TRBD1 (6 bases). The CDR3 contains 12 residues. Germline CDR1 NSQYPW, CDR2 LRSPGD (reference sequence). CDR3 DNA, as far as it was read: TGCACCTGCAGTGCGCGACAGGAT. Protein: CTCSARQD. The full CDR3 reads CTCSARQDEQYF.

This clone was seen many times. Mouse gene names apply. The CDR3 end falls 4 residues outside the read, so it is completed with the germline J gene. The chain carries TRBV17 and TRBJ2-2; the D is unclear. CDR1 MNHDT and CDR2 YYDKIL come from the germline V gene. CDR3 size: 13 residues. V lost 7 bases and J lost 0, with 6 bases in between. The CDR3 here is CASTESNTGQLYF. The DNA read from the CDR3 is TGTGCTAGCACAGAGTCAAACACCGGG.

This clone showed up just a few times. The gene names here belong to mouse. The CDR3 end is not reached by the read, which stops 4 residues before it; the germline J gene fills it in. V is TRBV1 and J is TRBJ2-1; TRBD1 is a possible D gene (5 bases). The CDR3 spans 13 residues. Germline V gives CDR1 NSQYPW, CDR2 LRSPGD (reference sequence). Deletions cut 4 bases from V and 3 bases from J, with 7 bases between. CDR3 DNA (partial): TGCACCTGCAGTGGGACAATCTATGCT. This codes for CTCSGTIYA. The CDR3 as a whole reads CTCSGTIYAEQFF.

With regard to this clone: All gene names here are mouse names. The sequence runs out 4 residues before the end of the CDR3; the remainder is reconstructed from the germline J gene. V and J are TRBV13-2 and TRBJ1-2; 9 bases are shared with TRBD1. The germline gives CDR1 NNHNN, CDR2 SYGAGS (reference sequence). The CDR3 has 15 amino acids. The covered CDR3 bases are TGTGCCAGCGGTGATCCACAGGGGGCGCGGTCC. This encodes CASGDPQGARS. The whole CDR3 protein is CASGDPQGARSDYTF.

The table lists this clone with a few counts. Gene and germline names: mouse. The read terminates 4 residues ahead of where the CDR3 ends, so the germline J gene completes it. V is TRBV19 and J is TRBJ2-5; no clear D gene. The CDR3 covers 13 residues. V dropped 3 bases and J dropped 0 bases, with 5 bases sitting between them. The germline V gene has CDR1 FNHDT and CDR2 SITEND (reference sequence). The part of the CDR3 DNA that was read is TGTGCCAGCAGTACCAGAAACCAAGAC. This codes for CASSTRNQD. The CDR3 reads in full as CASSTRNQDTQYF. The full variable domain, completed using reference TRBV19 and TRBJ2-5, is GGIITQTPKFLIGQEGQKLTLKCQQNFNHDTMYWYRQDSGKGLRLIYYSITENDLQKGDLSEGYDASREKKSSFSLTVTSAQKNEMAVFLCASSTRNQDTQYFGPGTRLLVL.

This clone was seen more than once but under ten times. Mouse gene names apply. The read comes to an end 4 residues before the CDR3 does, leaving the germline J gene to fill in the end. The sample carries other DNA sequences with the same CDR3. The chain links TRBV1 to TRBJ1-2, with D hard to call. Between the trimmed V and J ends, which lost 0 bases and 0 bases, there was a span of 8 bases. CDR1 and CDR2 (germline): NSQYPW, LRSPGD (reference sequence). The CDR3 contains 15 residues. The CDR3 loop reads CTCSADRTSNSDYTF. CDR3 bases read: TGCACCTGCAGTGCAGATCGAACATCAAACTCC.

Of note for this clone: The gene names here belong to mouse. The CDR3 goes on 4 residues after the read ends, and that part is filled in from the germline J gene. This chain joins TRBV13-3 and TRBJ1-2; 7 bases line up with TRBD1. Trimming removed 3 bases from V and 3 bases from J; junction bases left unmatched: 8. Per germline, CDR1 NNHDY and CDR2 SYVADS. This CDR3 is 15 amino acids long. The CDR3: CASSGTRGRDSDYTF. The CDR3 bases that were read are TGTGCCAGCAGTGGGACGAGGGGGCGGGACTCC.

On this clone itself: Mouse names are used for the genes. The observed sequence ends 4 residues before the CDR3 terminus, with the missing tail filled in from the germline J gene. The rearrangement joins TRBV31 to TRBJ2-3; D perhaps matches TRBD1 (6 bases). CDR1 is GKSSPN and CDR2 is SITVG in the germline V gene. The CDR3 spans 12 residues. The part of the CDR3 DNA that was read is TGTGCCTGGAGTTACAGGGAAGAA. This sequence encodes CAWSYREE. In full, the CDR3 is CAWSYREETLYF.

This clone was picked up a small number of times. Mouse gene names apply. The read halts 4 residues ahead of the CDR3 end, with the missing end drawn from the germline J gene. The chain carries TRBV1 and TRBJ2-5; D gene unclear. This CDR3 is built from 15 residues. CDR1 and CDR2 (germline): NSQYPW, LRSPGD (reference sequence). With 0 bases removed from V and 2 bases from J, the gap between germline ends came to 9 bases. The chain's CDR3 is CTCSADRRSQDTQYF. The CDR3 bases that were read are TGCACCTGCAGTGCAGACAGGAGGTCCCAAGAC. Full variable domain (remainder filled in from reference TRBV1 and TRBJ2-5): VTLLEQNPRWRLVPRGQAVNLRCILKNSQYPWMSWYQQDLQKQLQWLFTLRSPGDKEVKSLPGADYLATRVTDTELRLQVANMSQGRTLYCTCSADRRSQDTQYFGPGTRLLVL.